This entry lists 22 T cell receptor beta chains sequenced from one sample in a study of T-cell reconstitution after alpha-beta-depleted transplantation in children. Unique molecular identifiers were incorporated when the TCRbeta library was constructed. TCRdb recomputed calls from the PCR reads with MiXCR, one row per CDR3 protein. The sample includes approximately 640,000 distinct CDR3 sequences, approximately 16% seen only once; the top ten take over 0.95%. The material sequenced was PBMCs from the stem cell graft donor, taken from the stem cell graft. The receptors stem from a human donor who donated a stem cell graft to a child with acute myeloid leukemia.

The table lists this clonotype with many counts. This CDR3 reads CASRMTGLGEAFF. The CDR3 DNA sequence: TGTGCCAGCAGGATGACAGGGCTGGGTGAAGCTTTCTTT. The V call is TRBV6-1, the J call TRBJ1-1; TRBD1 aligns across 7 bases. The trim removed 6 bases at V and 7 bases at J, leaving 8 bases unmatched. This CDR3 is 13 amino acids long. Germline CDR1 reads MNHNS; CDR2 reads SASEGT.

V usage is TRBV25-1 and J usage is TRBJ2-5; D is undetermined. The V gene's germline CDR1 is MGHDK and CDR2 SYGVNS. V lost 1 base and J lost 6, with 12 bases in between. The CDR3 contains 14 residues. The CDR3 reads CASSEFLDLKTQYF. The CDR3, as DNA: TGTGCCAGCAGTGAATTCTTAGACTTGAAGACCCAGTACTTC.

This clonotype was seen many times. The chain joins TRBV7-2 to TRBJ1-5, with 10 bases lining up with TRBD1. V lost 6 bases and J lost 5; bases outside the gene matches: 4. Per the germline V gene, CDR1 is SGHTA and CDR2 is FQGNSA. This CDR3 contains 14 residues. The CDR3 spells CASRTGTGDQPQHF. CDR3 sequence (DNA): TGTGCCAGCAGAACCGGGACAGGGGATCAGCCCCAGCATTTT.

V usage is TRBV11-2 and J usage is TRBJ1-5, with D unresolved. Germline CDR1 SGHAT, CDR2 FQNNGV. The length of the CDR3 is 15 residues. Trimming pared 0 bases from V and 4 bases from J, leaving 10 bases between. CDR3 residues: CASSLDQDGNQPQHF. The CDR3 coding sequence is TGTGCCAGCAGCTTAGATCAGGACGGGAATCAGCCCCAGCATTTT.

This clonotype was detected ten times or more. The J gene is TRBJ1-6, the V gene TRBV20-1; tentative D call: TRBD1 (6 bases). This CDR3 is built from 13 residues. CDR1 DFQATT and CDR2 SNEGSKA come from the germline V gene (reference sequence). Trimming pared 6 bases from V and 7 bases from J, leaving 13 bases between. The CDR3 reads CSAPDRSNSPLHF. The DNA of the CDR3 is TGCAGTGCCCCTGACAGGAGCAATTCACCCCTCCACTTT.

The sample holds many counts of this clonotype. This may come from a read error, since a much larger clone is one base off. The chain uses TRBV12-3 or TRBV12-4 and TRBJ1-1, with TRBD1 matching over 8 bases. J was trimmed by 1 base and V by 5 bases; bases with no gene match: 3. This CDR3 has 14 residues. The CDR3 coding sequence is TGTGCCAGCAGTATAGGGACAGGGAACACTGAAGCTTTCTTT. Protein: CASSIGTGNTEAFF.

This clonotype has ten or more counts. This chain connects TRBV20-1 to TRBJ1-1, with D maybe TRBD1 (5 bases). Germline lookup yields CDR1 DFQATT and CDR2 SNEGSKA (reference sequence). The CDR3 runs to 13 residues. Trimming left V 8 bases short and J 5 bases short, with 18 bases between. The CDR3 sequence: CSTNEGLKTEAFF. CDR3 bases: TGCAGTACCAACGAGGGGCTAAAAACTGAAGCTTTCTTT.

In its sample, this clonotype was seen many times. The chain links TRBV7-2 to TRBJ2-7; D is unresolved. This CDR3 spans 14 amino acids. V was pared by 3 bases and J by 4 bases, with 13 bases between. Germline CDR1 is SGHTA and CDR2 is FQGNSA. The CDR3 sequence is CASSFLGRGYEQYV. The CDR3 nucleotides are TGTGCCAGCAGCTTCTTAGGGCGAGGATACGAGCAGTACGTC.

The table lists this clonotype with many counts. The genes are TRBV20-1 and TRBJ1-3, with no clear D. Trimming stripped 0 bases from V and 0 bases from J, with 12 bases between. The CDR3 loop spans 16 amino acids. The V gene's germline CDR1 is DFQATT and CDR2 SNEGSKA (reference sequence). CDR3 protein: CSARERRSYSGNTIYF. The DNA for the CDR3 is TGCAGTGCTAGAGAGAGGCGGAGTTACTCTGGAAACACCATATATTTT.

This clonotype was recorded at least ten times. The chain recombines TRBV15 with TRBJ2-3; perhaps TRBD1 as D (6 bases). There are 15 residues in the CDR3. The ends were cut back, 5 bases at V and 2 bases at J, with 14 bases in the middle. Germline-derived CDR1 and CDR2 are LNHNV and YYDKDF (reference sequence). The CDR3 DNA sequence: TGTGCCACCAGCCGGACGTTGGGGGCCACAGATACGCAGTATTTT. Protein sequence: CATSRTLGATDTQYF.

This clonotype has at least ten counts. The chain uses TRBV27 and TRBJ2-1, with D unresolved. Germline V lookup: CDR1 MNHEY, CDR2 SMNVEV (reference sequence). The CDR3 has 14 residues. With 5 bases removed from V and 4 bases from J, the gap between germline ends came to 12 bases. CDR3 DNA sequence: TGTGCCAGCAGTCCCAAGAGAGTGTACAATGAGCAGTTCTTC. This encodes CASSPKRVYNEQFF.

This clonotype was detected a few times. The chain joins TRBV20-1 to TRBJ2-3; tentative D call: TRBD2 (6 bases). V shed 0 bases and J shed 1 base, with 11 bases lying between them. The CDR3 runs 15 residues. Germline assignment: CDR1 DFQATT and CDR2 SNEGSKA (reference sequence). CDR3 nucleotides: TGCAGTGCTAGAGATCTGATAGCGGGCACAGATACGCAGTATTTT. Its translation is CSARDLIAGTDTQYF.

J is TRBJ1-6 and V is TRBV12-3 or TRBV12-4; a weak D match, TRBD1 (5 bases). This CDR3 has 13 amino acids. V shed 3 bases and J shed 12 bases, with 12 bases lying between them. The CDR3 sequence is CASSLQGSLPLHF. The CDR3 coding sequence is TGTGCCAGCAGTTTGCAGGGTAGCCTACCCCTCCACTTT.

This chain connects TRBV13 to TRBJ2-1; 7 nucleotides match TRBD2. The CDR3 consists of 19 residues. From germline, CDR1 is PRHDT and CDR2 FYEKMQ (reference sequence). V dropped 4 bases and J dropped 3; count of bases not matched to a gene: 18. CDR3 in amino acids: CASSSHGGSGSGFYNEQFF. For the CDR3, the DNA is TGTGCCAGCAGCTCCCACGGGGGTTCTGGTAGCGGGTTCTACAATGAGCAGTTCTTC.

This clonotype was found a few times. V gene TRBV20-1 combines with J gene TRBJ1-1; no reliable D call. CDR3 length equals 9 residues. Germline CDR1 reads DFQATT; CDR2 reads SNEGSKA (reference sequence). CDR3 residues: CIPNTEAFF. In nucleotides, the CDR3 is TGCATCCCGAACACTGAAGCTTTCTTT.

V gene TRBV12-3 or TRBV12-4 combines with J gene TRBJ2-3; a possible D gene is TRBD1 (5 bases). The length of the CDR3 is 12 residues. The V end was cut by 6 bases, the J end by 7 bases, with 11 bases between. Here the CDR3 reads CASSPGQNTQYF. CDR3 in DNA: TGTGCCAGCAGCCCCGGACAAAATACGCAGTATTTT.

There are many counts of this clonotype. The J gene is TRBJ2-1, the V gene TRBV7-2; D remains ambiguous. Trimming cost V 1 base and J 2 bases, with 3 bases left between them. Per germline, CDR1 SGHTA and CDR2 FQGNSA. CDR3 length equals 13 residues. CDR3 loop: CASSLEPYNEQFF. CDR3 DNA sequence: TGTGCCAGCAGCTTAGAACCCTACAATGAGCAGTTCTTC.

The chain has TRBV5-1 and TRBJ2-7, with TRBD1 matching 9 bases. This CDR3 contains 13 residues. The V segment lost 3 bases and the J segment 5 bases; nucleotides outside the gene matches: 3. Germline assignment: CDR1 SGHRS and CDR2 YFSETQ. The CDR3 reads CASSSRDRDEQYF. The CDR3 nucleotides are TGCGCCAGCAGCTCCCGGGACAGGGACGAGCAGTACTTC.

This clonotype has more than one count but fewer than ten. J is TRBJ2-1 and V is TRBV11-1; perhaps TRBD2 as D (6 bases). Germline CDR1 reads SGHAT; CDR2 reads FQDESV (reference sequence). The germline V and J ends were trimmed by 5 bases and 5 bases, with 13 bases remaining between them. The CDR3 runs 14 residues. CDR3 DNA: TGTGCCAGCAGCCCCGGAGGGATCAACAATGAGCAGTTCTTC. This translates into CASSPGGINNEQFF. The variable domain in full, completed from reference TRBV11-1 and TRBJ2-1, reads EAEVAQSPRYKITEKSQAVAFWCDPISGHATLYWYRQILGQGPELLVQFQDESVVDDSQLPKDRFSAERLKGVDSTLKIQPAELGDSAMYLCASSPGGINNEQFFGPGTRLTVL.

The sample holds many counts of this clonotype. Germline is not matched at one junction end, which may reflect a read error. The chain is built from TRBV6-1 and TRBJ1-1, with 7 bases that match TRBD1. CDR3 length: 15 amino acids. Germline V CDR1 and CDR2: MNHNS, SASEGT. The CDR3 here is CASREDRSTTPEAFF. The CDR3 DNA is TGTGCCAGCCGTGAGGACAGGTCCACAACTCCTGAAGCTTTCTTT.

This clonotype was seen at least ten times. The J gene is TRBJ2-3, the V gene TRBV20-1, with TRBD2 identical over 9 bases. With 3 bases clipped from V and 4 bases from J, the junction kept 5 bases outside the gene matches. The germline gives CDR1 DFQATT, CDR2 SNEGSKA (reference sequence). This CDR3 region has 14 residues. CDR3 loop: CSARGGLASDTQYF. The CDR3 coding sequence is TGCAGTGCTAGGGGGGGACTAGCCTCAGATACGCAGTATTTT.

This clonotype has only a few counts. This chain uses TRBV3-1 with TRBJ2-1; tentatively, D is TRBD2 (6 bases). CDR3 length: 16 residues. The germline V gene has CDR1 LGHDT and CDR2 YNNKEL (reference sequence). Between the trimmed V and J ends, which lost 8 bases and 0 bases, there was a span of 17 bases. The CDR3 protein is CASGTPGVSSYNEQFF. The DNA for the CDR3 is TGTGCCAGCGGTACGCCGGGGGTTAGCTCCTACAATGAGCAGTTCTTC.